This T cell receptor beta chain was recovered during a study of CXCR3-negative and CXCR3-positive naive CD8 T cells. Study overall: Libraries each contributed about 1.5 +/- 0.3 million TRB reads, for approximately 130 million in total.

Concerning this clonotype: The antigen is not known.

TRB cDNA libraries were made by UMI-labeled 5' RACE. TCRdb reanalyzed the 5' RACE reads, giving one entry per CDR3 protein sequence and no DNA. The sample has some 150,000 distinct CDR3 sequences. Whole-study results and caveats: Naive cells, whether CXCR3-negative or CXCR3-positive, had similar TRBV-TRBJ usage, while memory cells differed. In CXCR3-positive naive cells, the TRB CDR3s were more hydrophobic than in CXCR3-negative naive cells.

Germline V gene data show CDR1 as SGHKS and CDR2 as YYEKEE (reference sequence). This CDR3 is built from 15 residues. The receptor's source is a human donor in good health. Some clones in this sample may be carry-over from other donors' samples. The genes are TRBV5-5 and TRBJ1-1; the D gene TCRdb calls, TRBD1, cannot be checked with no DNA. Sequencing input: naive CXCR3+ CD8+ T cells from blood. The subset here: CD45RO-CCR7+CD27+CD95- naive CD8+ T cells expressing CXCR3 (TNR3+). The chain's CDR3 is CASSLEAGWNTEAFF.